These 11 T cell receptor beta chains came from one sample sequenced in a study of CD8 T cells in ankylosing spondylitis. TCRdb independently ran MiXCR on the 5' RACE reads; one entry per CDR3 protein. Here the sample spans approximately 290,000 distinct CDR3 sequences, around 21% being singletons. The sample taken for sequencing was blood, either unsorted or a sorted T cell fraction (not recorded which). Receptor source: a female donor with ankylosing spondylitis or in good health (not recorded which).

The CDR3 DNA reads TGTGCCATTAAACGACAGGGGGAAAATCAGCCCCAGCATTTT. Translating it yields CAIKRQGENQPQHF. The genes are TRBV10-3 and TRBJ1-5, with 9 bases aligning to TRBD1. CDR1 is ENHRY, CDR2 SYGVKD, per germline. J gave up 4 bases and V 9 bases, and 7 bases lay outside the gene matches. The CDR3 length is 14 residues.

As for this clonotype: A read error may produce the germline difference seen at one junction end. The rearrangement links TRBV29-1 to TRBJ2-3; D possibly uses TRBD1 or TRBD2 (5 bases each). Germline CDR1 is SQVTM and CDR2 is ANQGSEA. This CDR3 comprises 15 residues. The CDR3 is CSVEGGGLSTDTEYF. Written as DNA, the CDR3 is TGCAGCGTTGAAGGGGGCGGGCTTAGCACAGATACGGAGTATTTT.

The V call is TRBV15, the J call TRBJ2-6; D is tentatively TRBD1 or TRBD2 (5 bases each). The germline V and J ends were trimmed by 3 bases and 1 base, with 10 bases remaining between them. Germline V gives CDR1 LNHNV, CDR2 YYDKDF (reference sequence). The CDR3 loop spans 16 amino acids. The CDR3 reads CATSSTGRSGANVLTF. The CDR3, as DNA: TGTGCCACCAGCAGCACGGGACGGTCTGGGGCCAACGTCCTGACTTTC.

This clonotype was recorded at least ten times. The chain has TRBV10-3 and TRBJ2-1; 11 nucleotides agree with TRBD2. This CDR3 comprises 14 residues. V shed 7 bases, J shed 5 bases, and the junction held 4 bases outside the gene matches. From germline, CDR1 is ENHRY and CDR2 SYGVKD. The CDR3 here is CAIKPGLADNEQFF. Written as DNA, the CDR3 is TGTGCCATCAAGCCGGGACTAGCGGACAATGAGCAGTTCTTC.

The CDR3: CASSLAPRDGANVLTF. The CDR3 nucleotides are TGTGCCAGCAGCTTAGCGCCACGGGACGGGGCCAACGTCCTGACTTTC. V is TRBV7-6 and J is TRBJ2-6; D assignment may be TRBD1 or TRBD2 (5 bases each). CDR1 and CDR2 (germline): SGHVS, FNYEAQ. Trimming removed 0 bases from V and 4 bases from J, with 10 bases in between. The CDR3 contains 16 residues. Full variable domain (rest looked up from reference TRBV7-6 and TRBJ2-6): GAGVSQSPRYKVTKRGQDVALRCDPISGHVSLYWYRQALGQGPEFLTYFNYEAQQDKSGLPNDRFSAERPEGSISTLTIQRTEQRDSAMYRCASSLAPRDGANVLTFGAGSRLTVL.

This clonotype appeared a few times. The chain couples TRBV4-3 to TRBJ2-7; no clear D. This CDR3 region has 15 residues. V lost 2 bases, J lost 2 bases, and 13 bases lay in between. Germline V gives CDR1 LGHNA, CDR2 YSLEER. The CDR3 region is CASSQSPPGAYEQYF. CDR3 nucleotide sequence: TGCGCCAGCAGCCAAAGCCCGCCCGGCGCCTACGAGCAGTACTTC.

The gene calls are TRBV6-1 and TRBJ2-5, with D possibly TRBD2 on 5 matching bases. This CDR3 spans 13 amino acids. CDR1 is MNHNS, CDR2 SASEGT, per germline. Between the trimmed V and J ends, which lost 8 bases and 1 base, there was a span of 11 bases. The CDR3 here is CASRRELQETQYF. In DNA, the CDR3 is TGTGCCAGCCGACGGGAACTCCAAGAGACCCAGTACTTC.

This clonotype was seen repeatedly, ten times or more. CDR3 loop: CASSEPPGATTQYF. CDR3 sequence (DNA): TGCGCCAGCAGTGAGCCCCCGGGAGCAACAACCCAGTATTTT. This rearrangement joins TRBV10-2 to TRBJ2-3; tentative D call: TRBD2 (6 bases). The V gene's germline CDR1 is WSHSY and CDR2 SAAADI. The CDR3 totals 14 residues. Trimming left V 2 bases short and J 12 bases short, with 18 bases between.

This clonotype was counted many times. The rearrangement links TRBV29-1 to TRBJ1-2, with TRBD1 matching over 8 bases. The germline V gene encodes CDR1 SQVTM and CDR2 ANQGSEA. This CDR3 is 11 amino acids long. V lost 6 bases and J lost 8; bases outside the gene matches: 5. In DNA, the CDR3 is TGCAGCGTCGGACAGGGAAACGGCTACACCTTC. This encodes CSVGQGNGYTF.

The chain couples TRBV7-2 to TRBJ2-1; D not resolved. Per the germline V gene, CDR1 is SGHTA and CDR2 is FQGNSA. The CDR3 totals 14 residues. Between the trimmed V and J ends, which lost 6 bases and 2 bases, there was a span of 11 bases. The CDR3 coding sequence is TGTGCCAGCAGACCCACCACAGCCTACAATGAGCAGTTCTTC. Translation gives CASRPTTAYNEQFF.

This clonotype has more than one count but fewer than ten. In nucleotides, the CDR3 is TGCACCGCTTCGACTGACACCGGGGAGCTGTTTTTT. Translation: CTASTDTGELFF. V and J are TRBV20-1 and TRBJ2-2; D is ambiguous. Per the germline V gene, CDR1 is DFQATT and CDR2 is SNEGSKA (reference sequence). The CDR3 extends over 12 amino acids.